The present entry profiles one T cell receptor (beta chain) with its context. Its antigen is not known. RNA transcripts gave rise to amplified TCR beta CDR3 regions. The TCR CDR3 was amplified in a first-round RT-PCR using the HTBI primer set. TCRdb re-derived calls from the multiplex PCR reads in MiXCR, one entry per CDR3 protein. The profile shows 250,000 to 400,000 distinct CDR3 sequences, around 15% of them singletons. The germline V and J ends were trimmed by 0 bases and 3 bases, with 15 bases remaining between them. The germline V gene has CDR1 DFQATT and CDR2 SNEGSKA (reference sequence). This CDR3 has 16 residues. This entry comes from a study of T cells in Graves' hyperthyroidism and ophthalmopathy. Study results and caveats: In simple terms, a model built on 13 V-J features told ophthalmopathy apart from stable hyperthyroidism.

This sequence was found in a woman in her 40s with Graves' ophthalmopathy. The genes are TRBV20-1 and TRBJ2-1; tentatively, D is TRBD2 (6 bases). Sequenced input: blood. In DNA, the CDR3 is TGCAGTGCTAGAGACCCCCTAGCGCCTGGCTACAATGAGCAGTTCTTC. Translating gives CSARDPLAPGYNEQFF.